The clone carrying this TCR beta chain was detected once. These data originate in a study of blood T cell repertoires in COVID-19. For the study at large: The analysed material was cDNA or gDNA that came from T cells, B-cell-depleted T cells, or PBMCs.

Using immunoSEQ multiplex PCR, the repertoire was profiled, and TCRdb retains in-frame clones only, with some absent. The sample lists 85,000 to 90,000 clones, about 83% occurring once. This TCR derives from a human donor in a cohort sampled during active COVID-19. The specimen sequenced was peripheral blood.

DNA for the CDR3: TGTGCCAGCAGTCCCCCGGTCCCTAACACTGAAGCTTTCTTT. It encodes CASSPPVPNTEAFF. The V gene is TRBV7-9, the J gene TRBJ1-1, with unresolved D. The CDR3 covers 14 residues. The V gene's germline CDR1 is SEHNR and CDR2 FQNEAQ (reference sequence). Trimming left V 6 bases short and J 2 bases short, with 13 bases between.